A selection of T cell receptor beta chains follows, all from one sample in a study of cytomegalovirus exposure and HLA in healthy donors. Measured with immunoSEQ multiplex PCR; TCRdb has only the in-frame clones, and not every one. The table records 150,000 to 200,000 clones, roughly 85% of them present only once. The sample taken for sequencing was PBMCs. Receptors were obtained from a man between 18 and 35 years old in good health and CMV-seropositive. Each CDR3 is given with its conserved first and last residue. The D gene is left open where the match is weak. Rows may omit the clone size; those that give it use once, few, many or a size class.

d_gene,j_gene,v_gene,abundance,CDR3aa,CDR3nt
-,TRBJ1-1,TRBV7-9,-,CASDSGQQGRAAFF,TGTGCCAGCGACTCCGGCCAACAGGGTCGCGCAGCTTTCTTT
-,TRBJ1-2,TRBV5-6,once,CASKLTGYGYTF,TGTGCCAGCAAACTGACAGGCTATGGCTACACCTTC
TRBD2,TRBJ2-7,TRBV5-1,once,CASSLWWGGAYEQYF,TGCGCCAGCAGCTTGTGGTGGGGGGGAGCCTACGAGCAGTACTTC
-,TRBJ2-7,TRBV19,-,CASSTDFGEESEQYF,TGTGCCAGTAGTACCGACTTTGGGGAGGAGAGCGAGCAGTACTTC
TRBD2,TRBJ2-1,TRBV5-1,-,CASSGLAGGTYNEQFF,TGCGCCAGCAGCGGCTTAGCGGGGGGCACCTACAATGAGCAGTTCTTC
TRBD1,TRBJ1-2,TRBV11-2,-,CASSLDAGTGPYGYTF,TGTGCCAGCAGCTTAGATGCGGGGACAGGTCCCTATGGCTACACCTTC
-,TRBJ2-3,TRBV19,-,CASSIGLATDTQYF,TGTGCCAGTAGTATTGGGCTAGCTACAGATACGCAGTATTTT
TRBD1,TRBJ2-2,TRBV9,once,CASSVHRDRGHRELFF,TGTGCCAGCAGCGTCCACCGGGACAGGGGGCACCGGGAGCTGTTTTTT
-,TRBJ1-4,TRBV7-9,once,CASSLVGVIATNEKLFF,TGTGCCAGCAGCTTAGTCGGTGTTATCGCAACTAATGAAAAACTGTTTTTT
TRBD1,TRBJ1-2,TRBV19,-,CASSIIRDRGNGYTF,TGTGCCAGTAGTATAATCCGGGACAGGGGTAATGGCTACACCTTC
-,TRBJ2-7,TRBV5-5,-,CASSLTLGISYEQYF,TGTGCCAGCAGCCTCACATTGGGCATCTCCTACGAGCAGTACTTC
-,TRBJ1-4,TRBV11-2,-,CASSHPGNGEKLFF,TGTGCCAGCAGCCACCCCGGGAACGGTGAAAAACTGTTTTTT
-,TRBJ1-2,TRBV5-1,-,CASSLVGGGSNYGYTF,TGCGCCAGCAGCTTGGTAGGGGGGGGCTCTAACTATGGCTACACCTTC
-,TRBJ1-3,TRBV4-1,few,CASSSYGENTIYF,TGCGCCAGCAGCTCATACGGGGAAAACACCATATATTTT